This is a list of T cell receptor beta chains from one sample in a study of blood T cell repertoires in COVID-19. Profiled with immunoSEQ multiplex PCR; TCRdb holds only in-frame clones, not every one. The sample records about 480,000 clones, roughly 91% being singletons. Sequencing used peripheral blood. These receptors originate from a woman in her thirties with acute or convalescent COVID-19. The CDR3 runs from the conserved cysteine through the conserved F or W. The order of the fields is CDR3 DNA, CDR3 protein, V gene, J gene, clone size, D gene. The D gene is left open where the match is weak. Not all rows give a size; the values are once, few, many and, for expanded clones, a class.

DNA: TGTGCCAGCAGTGGACCATTGAGGGACACTGAAGCTTTCTTT; CDR3: CASSGPLRDTEAFF; V: TRBV2; J: TRBJ1-1; size: NA; D: NA
DNA: TGTGCCAGCAGTTCGCAGGGGGCGCGGACTGAAGCTTTCTTT; CDR3: CASSSQGARTEAFF; V: TRBV6-5; J: TRBJ1-1; size: once; D: TRBD1
DNA: TGTGCCAGCAGTATTACAGATAGGGGTTCACCCCTCCACTTT; CDR3: CASSITDRGSPLHF; V: TRBV6-5; J: TRBJ1-6; size: NA; D: NA
DNA: TGTGCCAGGAAAATAGGGACAGAGCTCAATGAAAAACTGTTTTTT; CDR3: CARKIGTELNEKLFF; V: TRBV21-1; J: TRBJ1-4; size: NA; D: NA
DNA: TGTGCCAGCAGGGGGGCGAGGGGTACCTATAATTCACCCCTCCACTTT; CDR3: CASRGARGTYNSPLHF; V: TRBV2; J: TRBJ1-6; size: NA; D: NA
DNA: TGTGCCAGCAGTGGGGACAGGGGGGATACGCAGTATTTT; CDR3: CASSGDRGDTQYF; V: TRBV2; J: TRBJ2-3; size: NA; D: TRBD1
DNA: TGTGCCAGCAGGGCGCTAGCGGGGACTTACAATGAGCAGTTCTTC; CDR3: CASRALAGTYNEQFF; V: TRBV6-5; J: TRBJ2-1; size: NA; D: TRBD2
DNA: TGTGCCAGCAGTCTTCAACTGGGGACTAGCGGGGGGGCGAACACCGGGGAGCTGTTTTTT; CDR3: CASSLQLGTSGGANTGELFF; V: TRBV28; J: TRBJ2-2; size: NA; D: TRBD2
DNA: TGCGCCAGCAGCATTACAAGGGGGAGCTACGAGCAGTACTTC; CDR3: CASSITRGSYEQYF; V: TRBV5-1; J: TRBJ2-7; size: few; D: NA
DNA: TGTGCCTGGAGTGCCCCCGGACTAGCGGGGGCGAAAAACATTCAGTACTTC; CDR3: CAWSAPGLAGAKNIQYF; V: TRBV30; J: TRBJ2-4; size: NA; D: TRBD2
DNA: TGTGCCAGTAGTCAGATCGGCGCGACTAGCACAGATACGCAGTATTTT; CDR3: CASSQIGATSTDTQYF; V: TRBV19; J: TRBJ2-3; size: NA; D: NA
DNA: TGCAGCGTTTCGGCCCGCCTGTCAGGCGTGGGTGGCTACACCTTC; CDR3: CSVSARLSGVGGYTF; V: TRBV29-1; J: TRBJ1-2; size: NA; D: NA
DNA: TGTGCCAGCAGCCCCACTGTGGGACAGTACACCTTC; CDR3: CASSPTVGQYTF; V: TRBV3-1/TRBV3-2; J: TRBJ1-2; size: NA; D: TRBD1
DNA: TGTGCCAGCAGCGTAAGGAGAGGGGAGACCCAGTACTTC; CDR3: CASSVRRGETQYF; V: TRBV27; J: TRBJ2-5; size: NA; D: NA
DNA: TGCGCCAGCCGAGGGCAGGGGGCTACAGATACGCAGTATTTT; CDR3: CASRGQGATDTQYF; V: TRBV10-1; J: TRBJ2-3; size: NA; D: TRBD1
DNA: TGTGCCAGCAGCCACAACACGCGTGAGGGTGGCTACACCTTC; CDR3: CASSHNTREGGYTF; V: TRBV3-1/TRBV3-2; J: TRBJ1-2; size: NA; D: NA
DNA: TGTGCCAGCACCGACAGGGGTATCCACGAGCAGTACTTC; CDR3: CASTDRGIHEQYF; V: TRBV5-5; J: TRBJ2-7; size: NA; D: TRBD1
DNA: TGTGCCATCAGCCCTACGACAGGGAGGCGTGAGACCCAGTACTTC; CDR3: CAISPTTGRRETQYF; V: TRBV10-3; J: TRBJ2-5; size: NA; D: NA
DNA: TGTGCCAGCAGTTACTCCGGGAAAGCGAGGGATACGCAGTATTTT; CDR3: CASSYSGKARDTQYF; V: TRBV6-5; J: TRBJ2-3; size: NA; D: NA
DNA: TGTGCCAGCAGCTTATTCCCTTCCACCGGGGAGCTGTTTTTT; CDR3: CASSLFPSTGELFF; V: TRBV7-6; J: TRBJ2-2; size: NA; D: NA
DNA: TGCAGTGCTCGGGACAGGGAAGCTTTCTTT; CDR3: CSARDREAFF; V: TRBV20-1; J: TRBJ1-1; size: NA; D: TRBD1
DNA: TGTGCCAGCAGCCCAGGACAGGGTCCTACAGATACGCAGTATTTT; CDR3: CASSPGQGPTDTQYF; V: TRBV11-3; J: TRBJ2-3; size: NA; D: TRBD1
DNA: TGTGCCAGCAGTGACGGCAGGGGGACAGATACGCAGTATTTT; CDR3: CASSDGRGTDTQYF; V: TRBV2; J: TRBJ2-3; size: NA; D: TRBD1
DNA: TGCGCCAGCAGCCAGAAAACTGGGACAGGGGACTACGAGCAGTACTTC; CDR3: CASSQKTGTGDYEQYF; V: TRBV4-1; J: TRBJ2-7; size: NA; D: TRBD1
DNA: TGTGCCTGGGGGACAGGGATCACAACTAATGAAAAACTGTTTTTT; CDR3: CAWGTGITTNEKLFF; V: TRBV30; J: TRBJ1-4; size: NA; D: TRBD1
DNA: TGCGCCAGCAGCTTGGGTTTGCAGGGGGCGATGGGGTCCTACGAGCAGTACTTC; CDR3: CASSLGLQGAMGSYEQYF; V: TRBV5-1; J: TRBJ2-7; size: NA; D: TRBD1
DNA: TGTGCCAGCAGCACCGGACTGGTCAATCAGCCCCAGCATTTT; CDR3: CASSTGLVNQPQHF; V: TRBV5-6; J: TRBJ1-5; size: NA; D: NA
DNA: TGTGCCACCAGTGATTTGAGGCAGGGCCCCACCGGGGAGCTGTTTTTT; CDR3: CATSDLRQGPTGELFF; V: TRBV24-1; J: TRBJ2-2; size: NA; D: NA
DNA: TGTGCCTGGAGTGTACGAGTCACCGGGGAGCTGTTTTTT; CDR3: CAWSVRVTGELFF; V: TRBV30; J: TRBJ2-2; size: NA; D: NA
DNA: TGTGCCAGCGAGGAGACTTTGCAAGAGACCCAGTACTTC; CDR3: CASEETLQETQYF; V: TRBV11-2; J: TRBJ2-5; size: NA; D: NA
DNA: TGTGCCAGCAGCTTATCGTATGGTGAGGCGGAGACCCAGTACTTC; CDR3: CASSLSYGEAETQYF; V: TRBV7-9; J: TRBJ2-5; size: NA; D: NA
DNA: TGCGCCAGCAGCCAAGATCGGGCGGGGCGAAGGTCTAGCACAGATACGCAGTATTTT; CDR3: CASSQDRAGRRSSTDTQYF; V: TRBV4-1; J: TRBJ2-3; size: NA; D: NA
DNA: TGTGCCAGCAGTTATACAGGATACACCGGGGAGCTGTTTTTT; CDR3: CASSYTGYTGELFF; V: TRBV27; J: TRBJ2-2; size: NA; D: NA
DNA: TGTGCCAGCAGTGAAAGGGCACTAGCGGGGGCCTCTTTCTCCTACGAGCAGTACTTC; CDR3: CASSERALAGASFSYEQYF; V: TRBV2; J: TRBJ2-7; size: NA; D: TRBD2
DNA: TGTGCCAGCATGGGACTAGCCTTCAATGAGCAGTTCTTC; CDR3: CASMGLAFNEQFF; V: TRBV2; J: TRBJ2-1; size: NA; D: TRBD2
DNA: TGTGCCAGCAGCAAAGGGACAGGGCTTGGGGGTGAAAAACTGTTTTTT; CDR3: CASSKGTGLGGEKLFF; V: TRBV3-1/TRBV3-2; J: TRBJ1-4; size: NA; D: TRBD1
DNA: TGTGCCAGCCGCTCGCTTAGGGGCGGGAATGGCTACACCTTC; CDR3: CASRSLRGGNGYTF; V: TRBV5-4; J: TRBJ1-2; size: NA; D: NA
DNA: TGTGCCAGCAGCCAACGGGACAGGGGATCCAATCAGCCCCAGCATTTT; CDR3: CASSQRDRGSNQPQHF; V: TRBV7-8; J: TRBJ1-5; size: NA; D: TRBD1
DNA: TGTGCCAGCAGTGAACTCCACGAGCAGTACTTC; CDR3: CASSELHEQYF; V: TRBV6-1; J: TRBJ2-7; size: once; D: NA
DNA: TGCGCCAGCAGCTCGCCTTCGGGGGTCATGGACACTGAAGCTTTCTTT; CDR3: CASSSPSGVMDTEAFF; V: TRBV5-1; J: TRBJ1-1; size: NA; D: NA
DNA: TGTGCCAGCAGTTTATCATTAGCGGGGGCACAGGAGCAGTATTTT; CDR3: CASSLSLAGAQEQYF; V: TRBV27; J: TRBJ2-3; size: NA; D: TRBD2
DNA: TGCGCCAGCAGCTACGGGACAGCACATCCCTACAATGAGCAGTTCTTC; CDR3: CASSYGTAHPYNEQFF; V: TRBV5-1; J: TRBJ2-1; size: NA; D: TRBD1
DNA: TGTGCCAGCAGCCAATTAACAGGGTGGTGGGATACGCAGTATTTT; CDR3: CASSQLTGWWDTQYF; V: TRBV3-1/TRBV3-2; J: TRBJ2-3; size: NA; D: NA
DNA: TGTGCCAGCAGCCGTAGCGGGGGGGCGGAGACCCAGTACTTC; CDR3: CASSRSGGAETQYF; V: TRBV7-8; J: TRBJ2-5; size: NA; D: TRBD2
DNA: TGCGCCAGCAGCCAAAGTCCGGGCTACGAGCAGTACTTC; CDR3: CASSQSPGYEQYF; V: TRBV4-1; J: TRBJ2-7; size: NA; D: NA
DNA: TGTGCCAGCAGCCGAGGGTCGGAGGGGTTGGACTATGGCTACACCTTC; CDR3: CASSRGSEGLDYGYTF; V: TRBV4-2; J: TRBJ1-2; size: NA; D: NA
DNA: TGTGCCTGGGACAGGGGGATCCAAGAGACCCAGTACTTC; CDR3: CAWDRGIQETQYF; V: TRBV30; J: TRBJ2-5; size: NA; D: TRBD1
DNA: TGTGCCAGCAGCCCGCGACAGGGCGCAACTAATGAAAAACTGTTTTTT; CDR3: CASSPRQGATNEKLFF; V: TRBV5-6; J: TRBJ1-4; size: NA; D: TRBD1
DNA: TGTGCCAGCAGCTTAGGTCAGGGGGACTATGGCTACACCTTC; CDR3: CASSLGQGDYGYTF; V: TRBV7-9; J: TRBJ1-2; size: NA; D: TRBD1
DNA: TGTGCCAGCAGTACAAATGACAGGGGGCAGGAAGGAGAGACCCAGTACTTC; CDR3: CASSTNDRGQEGETQYF; V: TRBV28; J: TRBJ2-5; size: many; D: TRBD1
DNA: TGCGCCAGCGGACTAGCTAACACCGGGGAGCTGTTTTTT; CDR3: CASGLANTGELFF; V: TRBV5-1; J: TRBJ2-2; size: NA; D: TRBD2
DNA: TGCGCCAGCAGCCCGGGACAGCAGACGGCGGAGACCCAGTACTTC; CDR3: CASSPGQQTAETQYF; V: TRBV5-1; J: TRBJ2-5; size: NA; D: TRBD1
DNA: TGTGCCAGCAGCCAAGACACGGGCTCCTACGAGCAGTACTTC; CDR3: CASSQDTGSYEQYF; V: TRBV3-1/TRBV3-2; J: TRBJ2-7; size: NA; D: NA
DNA: TGTGCCAGCAGCCCTTACAGGGTTAAGGATACGCAGTATTTT; CDR3: CASSPYRVKDTQYF; V: TRBV11-2; J: TRBJ2-3; size: few; D: NA
DNA: TGTGCCAGCAGCCAAAGGGGCGCCTACGAGCAGTACTTC; CDR3: CASSQRGAYEQYF; V: TRBV3-1/TRBV3-2; J: TRBJ2-7; size: NA; D: NA